This T cell receptor (beta chain) was identified in a study of Ad26.COV2.S vaccination and SARS-CoV-2 variants. Across the whole study: The Ad26.COV2.S arm of the COV1001 trial was where the donor was placed.

Treatment denoted: around 19 received Ad26.COV2.S at low or high dose, single or two shots; several received placebo; per-sample allocation not given. The samples were gathered on day 63 after the first injection of vaccine or placebo. Notes on this clone: Its antigen is unidentified.

Profiling relied on immunoSEQ multiplex PCR, and the TCRdb table lists in-frame clones only, not all of them. The sample carries 440,000 or so clones, approximately 92% recorded once. Study conclusions and caveats: Total responses of T cells may have been underestimated by the analyses of TCR breadth and depth. CD8+ and CD4+ T cells specific for spike reportedly responded with substantial breadth after vaccination.

The germline V gene has CDR1 LNHNV and CDR2 YYDKDF (reference sequence). V lost 1 base and J lost 4, with 10 bases in between. The CDR3 has 15 residues. V and J are TRBV15 and TRBJ2-2, with unresolved D. Sample: peripheral blood, taken in a trial of Ad26.COV2.S vaccine versus placebo. The TCR originated in a person aged 18 to 59 who received the Ad26.COV2.S COVID-19 vaccine or a placebo. CDR3 protein: CATSRGGAGTGELFF. CDR3 in DNA: TGTGCCACCAGCAGAGGGGGTGCCGGCACCGGGGAGCTGTTTTTT.